This TCR beta chain stems from a study of T-cell memory formation after mild COVID-19. Study information: Clusters were largely donor specific.

Study results and caveats: Whether second-wave clones peaking at day 37 were SARS-CoV-2 specific went unconfirmed.

One entry per CDR3 protein, called by TCRdb with MiXCR from the 5' RACE reads. This table has hundreds of thousands of distinct CDR3 sequences, 7.5% to 9.5% appearing once. The germline V gene has CDR1 MGHRA and CDR2 YSYEKL. Germline trimming cut 4 bases from V and 3 bases from J; bases unmatched to any gene: 3. This CDR3 has 15 amino acids. As to this clonotype: As yet, its antigen is unknown.

The sequence came from a man between 18 and 29 years old who had mild COVID-19 (a few samples of this study predate the infection). Cell type and time point are not known. The chain employs TRBV4-1 and TRBJ2-1; 10 positions agree with TRBD2. Sequenced input: PBMCs or a T cell subset sorted from them (not recorded which). Here the CDR3 reads CASSPASGGYNEQFF. CDR3 DNA: TGCGCCAGCAGCCCAGCTAGCGGGGGCTACAATGAGCAGTTCTTC.